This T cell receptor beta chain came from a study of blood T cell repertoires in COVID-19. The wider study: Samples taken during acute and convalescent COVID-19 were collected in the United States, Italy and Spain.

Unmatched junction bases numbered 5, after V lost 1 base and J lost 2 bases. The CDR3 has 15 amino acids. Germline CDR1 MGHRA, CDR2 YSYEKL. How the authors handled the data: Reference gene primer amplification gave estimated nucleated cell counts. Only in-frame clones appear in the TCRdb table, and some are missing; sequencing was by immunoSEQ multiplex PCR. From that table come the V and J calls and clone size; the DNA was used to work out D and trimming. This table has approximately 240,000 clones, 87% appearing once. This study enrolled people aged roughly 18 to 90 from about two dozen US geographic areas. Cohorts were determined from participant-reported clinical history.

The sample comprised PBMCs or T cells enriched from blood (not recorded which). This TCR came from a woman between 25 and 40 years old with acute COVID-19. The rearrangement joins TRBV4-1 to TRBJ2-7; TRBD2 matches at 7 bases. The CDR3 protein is CASSQVASGAYEQYF. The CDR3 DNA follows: TGCGCCAGCAGCCAAGTTGCTAGCGGAGCCTACGAGCAGTACTTC.